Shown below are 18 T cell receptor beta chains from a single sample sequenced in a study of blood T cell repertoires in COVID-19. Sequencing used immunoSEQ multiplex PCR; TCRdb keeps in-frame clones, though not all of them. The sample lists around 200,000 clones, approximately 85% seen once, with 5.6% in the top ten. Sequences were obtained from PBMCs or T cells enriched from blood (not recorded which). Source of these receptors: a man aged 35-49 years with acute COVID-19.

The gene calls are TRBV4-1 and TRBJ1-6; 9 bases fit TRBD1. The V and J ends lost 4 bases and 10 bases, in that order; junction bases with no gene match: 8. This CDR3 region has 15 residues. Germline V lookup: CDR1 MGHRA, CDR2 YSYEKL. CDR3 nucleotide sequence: TGCGCCAGCAGCCTCCGGGACAGGGACAGCTCACCCCTCCACTTT. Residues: CASSLRDRDSSPLHF.

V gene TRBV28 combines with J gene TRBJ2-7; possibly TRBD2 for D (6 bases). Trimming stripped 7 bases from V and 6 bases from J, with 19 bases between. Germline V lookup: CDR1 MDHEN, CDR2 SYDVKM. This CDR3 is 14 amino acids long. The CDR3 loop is CASIPSEKSAEQYF. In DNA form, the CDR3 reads TGTGCCAGCATCCCTAGCGAAAAATCGGCCGAGCAGTACTTC.

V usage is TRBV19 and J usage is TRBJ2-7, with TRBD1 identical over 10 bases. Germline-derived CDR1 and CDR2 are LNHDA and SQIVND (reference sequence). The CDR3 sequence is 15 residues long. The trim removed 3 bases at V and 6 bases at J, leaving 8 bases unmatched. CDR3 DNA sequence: TGTGCCAGTAGTATCTTCCGGGACAGGGGCCTCGAGCAGTACTTC. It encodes CASSIFRDRGLEQYF.

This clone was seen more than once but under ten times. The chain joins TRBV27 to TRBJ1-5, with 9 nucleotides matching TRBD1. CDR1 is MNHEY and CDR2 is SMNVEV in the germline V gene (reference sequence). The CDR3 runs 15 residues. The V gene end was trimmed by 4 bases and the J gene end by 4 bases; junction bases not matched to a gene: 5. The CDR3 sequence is CASSSGTGRNQPQHF. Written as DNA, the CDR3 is TGTGCCAGCAGTTCCGGGACAGGGAGAAATCAGCCCCAGCATTTT.

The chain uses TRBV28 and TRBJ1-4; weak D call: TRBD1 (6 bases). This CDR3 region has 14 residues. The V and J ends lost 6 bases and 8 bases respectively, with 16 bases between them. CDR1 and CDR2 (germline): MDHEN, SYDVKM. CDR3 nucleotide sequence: TGTGCCAGCAGCATGCCAACGCAGGGGGAAAAACTGTTTTTT. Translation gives CASSMPTQGEKLFF.

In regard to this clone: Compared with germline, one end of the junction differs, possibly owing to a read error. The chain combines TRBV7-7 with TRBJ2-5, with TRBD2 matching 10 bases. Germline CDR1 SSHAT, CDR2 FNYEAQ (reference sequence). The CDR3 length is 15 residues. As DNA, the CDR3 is TGTGCTAGCAGCTTAACGGGGACTAGCGAGGAGACCCAGTACTTC. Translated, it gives CASSLTGTSEETQYF.

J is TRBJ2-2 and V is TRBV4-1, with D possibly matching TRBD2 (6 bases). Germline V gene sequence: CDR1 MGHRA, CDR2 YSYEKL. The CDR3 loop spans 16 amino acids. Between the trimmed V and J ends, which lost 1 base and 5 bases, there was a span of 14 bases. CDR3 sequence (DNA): TGCGCCAGCAGCCAAGGCGGGAATGAGAAAACCGGGGAGCTGTTTTTT. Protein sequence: CASSQGGNEKTGELFF.

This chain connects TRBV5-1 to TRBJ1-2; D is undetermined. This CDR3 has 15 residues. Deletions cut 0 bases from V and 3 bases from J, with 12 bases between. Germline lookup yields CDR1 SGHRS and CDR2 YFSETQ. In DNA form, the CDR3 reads TGCGCCAGCAGCTTGGCTGGCAGAGGCTACTATGGCTACACCTTC. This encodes CASSLAGRGYYGYTF.

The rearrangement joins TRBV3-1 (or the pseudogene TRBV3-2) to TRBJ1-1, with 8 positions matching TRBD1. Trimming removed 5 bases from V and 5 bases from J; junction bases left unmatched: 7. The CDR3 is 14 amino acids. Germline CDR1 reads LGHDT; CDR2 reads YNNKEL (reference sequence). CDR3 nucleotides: TGTGCCAGCAGCTTCCAGGGGGCGGGGACTGAAGCTTTCTTT. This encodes CASSFQGAGTEAFF.

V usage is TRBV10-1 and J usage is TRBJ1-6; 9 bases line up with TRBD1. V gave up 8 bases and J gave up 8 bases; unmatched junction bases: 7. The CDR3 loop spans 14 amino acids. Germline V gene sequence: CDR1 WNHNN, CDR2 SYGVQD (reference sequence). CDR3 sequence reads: CASSPGTGHSPLHF. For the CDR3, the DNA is TGCGCCAGCTCACCAGGGACAGGGCATTCACCCCTCCACTTT.

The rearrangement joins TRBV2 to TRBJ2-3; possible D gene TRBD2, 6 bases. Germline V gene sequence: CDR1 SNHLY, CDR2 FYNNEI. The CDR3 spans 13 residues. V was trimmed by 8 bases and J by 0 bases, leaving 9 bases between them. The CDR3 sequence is CASLGTSTDTQYF. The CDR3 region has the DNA TGTGCCAGCTTGGGGACTAGCACAGATACGCAGTATTTT.

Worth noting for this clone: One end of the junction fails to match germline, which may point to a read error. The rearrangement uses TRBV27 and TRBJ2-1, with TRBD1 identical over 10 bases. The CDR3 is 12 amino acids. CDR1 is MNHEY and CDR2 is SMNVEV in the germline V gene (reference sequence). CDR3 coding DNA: TGTGCCAGCAGGAGGACTGGGACAGGGGACGTCTTC. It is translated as CASRRTGTGDVF.

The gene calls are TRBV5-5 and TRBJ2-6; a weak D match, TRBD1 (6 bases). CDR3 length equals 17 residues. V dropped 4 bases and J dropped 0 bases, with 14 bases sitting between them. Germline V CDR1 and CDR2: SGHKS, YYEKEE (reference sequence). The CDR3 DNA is TGTGCCAGCAGCATTAGACAGGCTTCCTCTGGGGCCAACGTCCTGACTTTC. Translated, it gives CASSIRQASSGANVLTF.

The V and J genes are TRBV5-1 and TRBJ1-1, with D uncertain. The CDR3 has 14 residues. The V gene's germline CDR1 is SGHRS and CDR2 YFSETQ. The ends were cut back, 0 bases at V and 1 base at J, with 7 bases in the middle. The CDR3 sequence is CASSLDSGNTEAFF. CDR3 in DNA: TGCGCCAGCAGCTTGGACAGTGGGAACACTGAAGCTTTCTTT.

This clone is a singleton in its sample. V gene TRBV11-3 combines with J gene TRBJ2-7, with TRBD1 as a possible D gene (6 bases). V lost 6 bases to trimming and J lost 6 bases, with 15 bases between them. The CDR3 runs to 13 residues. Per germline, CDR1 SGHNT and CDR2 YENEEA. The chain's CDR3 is CASSPRGFAEQYF. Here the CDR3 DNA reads TGTGCCAGCAGTCCCAGGGGTTTCGCCGAGCAGTACTTC.

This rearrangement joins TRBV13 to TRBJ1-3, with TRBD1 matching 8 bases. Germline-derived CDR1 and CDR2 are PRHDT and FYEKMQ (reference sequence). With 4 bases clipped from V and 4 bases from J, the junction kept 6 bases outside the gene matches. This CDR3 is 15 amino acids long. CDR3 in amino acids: CASSSRTGYGNTIYF. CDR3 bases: TGTGCCAGCAGCTCCCGGACAGGGTACGGAAACACCATATATTTT. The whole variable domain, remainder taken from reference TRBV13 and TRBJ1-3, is AAGVIQSPRHLIKEKRETATLKCYPIPRHDTVYWYQQGPGQDPQFLISFYEKMQSDKGSIPDRFSAQQFSDYHSELNMSSLELGDSALYFCASSSRTGYGNTIYFGEGSWLTVV.

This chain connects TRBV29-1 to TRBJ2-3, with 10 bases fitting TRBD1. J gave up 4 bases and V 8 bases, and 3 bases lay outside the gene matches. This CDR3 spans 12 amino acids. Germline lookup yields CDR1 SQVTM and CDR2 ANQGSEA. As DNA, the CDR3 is TGCAGCTCGGACAGGGGGGCAGATACGCAGTATTTT. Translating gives CSSDRGADTQYF.

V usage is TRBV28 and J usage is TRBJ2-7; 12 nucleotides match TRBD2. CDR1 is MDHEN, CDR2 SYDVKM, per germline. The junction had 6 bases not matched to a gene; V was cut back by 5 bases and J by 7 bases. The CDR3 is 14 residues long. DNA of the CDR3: TGTGCCAGCAGTAGACTAGCGGGAGTGAGGGAGCAGTACTTC. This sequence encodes CASSRLAGVREQYF.